The 3 T cell receptor beta chains below were found in one sample sequenced in a study of a mutant IDH1 vaccine in newly diagnosed glioma. The time point is: week 47, end of study. It was 300 ug of mutant IDH1 20-mer peptide that made up each vaccine dose, given with topical imiquimod. Clones were read by immunoSEQ multiplex PCR, and TCRdb kept only the in-frame ones, dropping some. The table records 40,000 to 45,000 clones, approximately 82% of them present only once. Which antigens these TCRs recognize remains unknown. The sequencing here drew on PBMCs, taken from a glioma patient whose treatment included an IDH1 peptide vaccine. The receptors here all came from a man between 18 and 35 years old with glioma. Some clones in this sample may be carry-over from other donors' samples.

This chain links TRBV6-5 with TRBJ1-6; D ambiguous. The CDR3 covers 13 residues. The germline gives CDR1 MNHEY, CDR2 SVGAGI. Trimming took off 0 bases at V and 14 bases at J, with 11 bases between the two ends. The CDR3 coding sequence is TGTGCCAGCAGTTACTCATCGCGGGCATCCCTCCACTTT. It specifies CASSYSSRASLHF.

V is TRBV30 and J is TRBJ2-1; 7 nucleotides align to TRBD1. The CDR3 sequence is 14 residues long. V lost 4 bases and J lost 2; bases outside the gene matches: 5. Germline assignment: CDR1 GTSNPN and CDR2 SVGIG (reference sequence). The CDR3 DNA follows: TGTGCCTGGACGGAGACAGGGACCTACAATGAGCAGTTCTTC. It yields the protein CAWTETGTYNEQFF.

This clone has a single count. The rearrangement uses TRBV14 and TRBJ2-1; a weak D match, TRBD1 (6 bases). Trimming removed 1 base from V and 0 bases from J, with 7 bases in between. The CDR3 is made up of 15 amino acids. Germline CDR1 SGHDN, CDR2 FVKESK. CDR3 loop: CASSQGQASYNEQFF. The CDR3 DNA sequence: TGTGCCAGCAGCCAAGGACAGGCCTCCTACAATGAGCAGTTCTTC.